The 17 T cell receptor beta chains reported below all come from one sample, sequenced in a study of blood T cell repertoires in COVID-19. The data were produced by immunoSEQ multiplex PCR, yet TCRdb's version contains in-frame clones alone and is incomplete. The profile shows 150,000 to 200,000 clones, 80% to 85% of them singletons. The sequenced sample was peripheral blood. The receptors here all came from a woman between 25 and 40 years old with acute or convalescent COVID-19.

The genes are TRBV4-1 and TRBJ1-2; D perhaps matches TRBD1 (6 bases). V lost 2 bases and J 1 base, leaving 11 bases between the germline ends. The CDR3 length is 15 residues. Germline-derived CDR1 and CDR2 are MGHRA and YSYEKL. Written as DNA, the CDR3 is TGCGCCAGCAGCCAACCGGGACATTATAACTATGGCTACACCTTC. This translates into CASSQPGHYNYGYTF.

As to this clone: One end of the junction does not line up with germline, which may come from a read error. The chain combines TRBV29-1 with TRBJ1-2; TRBD1 might be the D (5 bases). The CDR3 loop spans 14 amino acids. The germline CDR1 and CDR2 sequences are SQVTM and ANQGSEA. CDR3 residues: CSVEETAFWYGYTF. The CDR3 DNA follows: TGCAGCGTGGAAGAGACAGCCTTTTGGTATGGCTACACCTTC.

The rearrangement links TRBV7-8 to TRBJ2-2; 11 bases agree with TRBD2. The junction had 4 bases not matched to a gene; V was cut back by 2 bases and J by 2 bases. Germline CDR1 is SGHVS and CDR2 is FQNEAQ. The CDR3 is 17 amino acids. The CDR3 DNA sequence: TGTGCCAGCAGCTTAAGTAGCGGGGGGGCTAACACCGGGGAGCTGTTTTTT. This translates into CASSLSSGGANTGELFF.

The genes are TRBV9 and TRBJ1-4, with 9 bases lining up with TRBD1. After removal of 2 bases from V and 0 bases from J, the junction contained 11 bases not matched to a gene. CDR3 size: 19 residues. Per germline, CDR1 SGDLS and CDR2 YYNGEE. The CDR3 DNA reads as TGTGCCAGCAGCGTCTCTCCGGGACAGGGAATTGCAACTAATGAAAAACTGTTTTTT. Its translation is CASSVSPGQGIATNEKLFF. Together with reference TRBV9 and TRBJ1-4, the CDR3 gives the full variable domain: DSGVTQTPKHLITATGQRVTLRCSPRSGDLSVYWYQQSLDQGLQFLIQYYNGEERAKGNILERFSAQQFPDLHSELNLSSLELGDSALYFCASSVSPGQGIATNEKLFFGSGTQLSVL.

The chain has TRBV5-3 and TRBJ1-5; the D gene is possibly TRBD1 (5 bases). TRBV5-3 is assigned to the ORF class and has an uncertain function. This CDR3 region has 13 residues. V was pared by 0 bases and J by 7 bases, with 8 bases between. CDR3 protein: CARSLVRGQPQHF. The CDR3 DNA is TGTGCCAGAAGCTTGGTTCGGGGGCAGCCCCAGCATTTT.

This clone was detected only once. This chain links TRBV29-1 with TRBJ1-4, with D unresolved. The germline gives CDR1 SQVTM, CDR2 ANQGSEA. The CDR3 loop spans 12 amino acids. The germline V and J ends were trimmed by 3 bases and 4 bases, with 6 bases remaining between them. The CDR3 is CSVESGNEKLFF. The CDR3 coding sequence is TGCAGCGTTGAGAGCGGTAATGAAAAACTGTTTTTT.

The chain has TRBV15 and TRBJ1-4; D is undetermined. The ends were cut back, 1 base at V and 4 bases at J, with 10 bases in the middle. Germline V gives CDR1 LNHNV, CDR2 YYDKDF (reference sequence). The CDR3 sequence is 15 residues long. CDR3 sequence: CATSRVAGLNEKLFF. DNA for the CDR3: TGTGCCACCAGCAGAGTGGCAGGACTTAATGAAAAACTGTTTTTT.

The CDR3 sequence is CASSLADLGGAFF. Here the CDR3 DNA reads TGTGCCAGCAGCTTGGCCGATTTAGGGGGAGCTTTCTTT. The chain is built from TRBV5-4 and TRBJ1-1; D is perhaps TRBD1 (6 bases). The V gene's germline CDR1 is SGHNT and CDR2 YYREEE (reference sequence). The CDR3 is 13 residues long. Deletions cut 0 bases from V and 10 bases from J, with 13 bases between. The entire variable domain, with the rest obtained from reference TRBV5-4 and TRBJ1-1, is as follows: ETGVTQSPTHLIKTRGQQVTLRCSSQSGHNTVSWYQQALGQGPQFIFQYYREEENGRGNFPPRFSGLQFPNYSSELNVNALELDDSALYLCASSLADLGGAFFGQGTRLTVV.

In this sample, this clone turned up once. The chain is built from TRBV19 and TRBJ1-6; D unclear. The germline CDR1 and CDR2 sequences are LNHDA and SQIVND (reference sequence). Between the trimmed V and J ends, which lost 2 bases and 2 bases, there was a span of 13 bases. This CDR3 region has 17 residues. The CDR3 region is CASSISGIITYNSPLHF. CDR3 in DNA: TGTGCCAGTAGTATATCGGGGATCATTACCTATAATTCACCCCTCCACTTT.

The chain links TRBV7-3 to TRBJ2-2; D possibly corresponds to TRBD2 (6 bases). CDR3 size: 14 residues. Germline CDR1 SGHTA, CDR2 FQGTGA. V lost 4 bases and J 3 bases, leaving 9 bases between the germline ends. The CDR3 sequence: CASSSWRDTGELFF. For the CDR3, the DNA is TGTGCCAGCAGCTCATGGAGGGACACCGGGGAGCTGTTTTTT.

The V call is TRBV5-1, the J call TRBJ1-2, with D tentatively TRBD1 (6 bases). The CDR3 totals 15 residues. CDR1 is SGHRS and CDR2 is YFSETQ in the germline V gene. V was trimmed by 4 bases and J by 7 bases, leaving 20 bases between them. The CDR3 loop reads CASSEYSGGGGGYTF. The DNA for the CDR3 is TGCGCCAGCAGCGAATACAGCGGGGGCGGAGGTGGCTACACCTTC.

The V gene is TRBV7-6, the J gene TRBJ2-1; 7 bases align to TRBD2. The CDR3 runs to 15 residues. The V gene end was trimmed by 5 bases and the J gene end by 6 bases; junction bases not matched to a gene: 10. The germline gives CDR1 SGHVS, CDR2 FNYEAQ. CDR3 nucleotides: TGTGCCAGCAGCCTCCCTGGGGGAGGGCTCAATGAGCAGTTCTTC. This codes for CASSLPGGGLNEQFF.

This CDR3 is CASSVGLPHRDKTYEQYF. In DNA form, the CDR3 reads TGTGCCAGCAGCGTAGGCCTACCTCATCGGGACAAGACCTACGAGCAGTACTTC. The chain combines TRBV9 with TRBJ2-7, with D perhaps TRBD1 (6 bases). There are 18 residues in the CDR3. V lost 0 bases and J 2 bases, leaving 21 bases between the germline ends. Per germline, CDR1 SGDLS and CDR2 YYNGEE.

The CDR3 nucleotides read TGTGCCAGCAGCCCTCGGACTAGCGGGAGCTCCTACAATGAGCAGTTCTTC. Amino acid sequence: CASSPRTSGSSYNEQFF. The rearrangement links TRBV3-1 (or the pseudogene TRBV3-2) to TRBJ2-1, with 13 nucleotides matching TRBD2. Trimming took 4 bases from V and 0 from J; bases not matched to a gene: 3. The germline gives CDR1 LGHDT, CDR2 YNNKEL (reference sequence). CDR3 length: 17 residues.

J is TRBJ2-7 and V is TRBV6-5; D call uncertain. CDR3 length: 12 amino acids. The germline CDR1 and CDR2 sequences are MNHEY and SVGAGI. V lost 0 bases and J 4 bases, leaving 4 bases between the germline ends. The CDR3 loop reads CASSYSRYEQYF. CDR3 nucleotides: TGTGCCAGCAGTTACTCACGGTACGAGCAGTACTTC.

V gene TRBV5-4 combines with J gene TRBJ2-2; 10 bases match TRBD2. This CDR3 is built from 14 residues. Germline V gene data show CDR1 as SGHNT and CDR2 as YYREEE (reference sequence). J was trimmed by 4 bases and V by 5 bases; bases with no gene match: 2. This CDR3 is CASRRTSGTGELFF. The CDR3 coding sequence is TGTGCCAGCAGACGGACTAGCGGCACCGGGGAGCTGTTTTTT. Full variable domain (missing parts from reference TRBV5-4 and TRBJ2-2): ETGVTQSPTHLIKTRGQQVTLRCSSQSGHNTVSWYQQALGQGPQFIFQYYREEENGRGNFPPRFSGLQFPNYSSELNVNALELDDSALYLCASRRTSGTGELFFGEGSRLTVL.

The chain recombines TRBV24-1 with TRBJ1-2; 7 bases match TRBD1. CDR1 and CDR2 from the germline V gene are KGHDR and SFDVKD. Trimming at V came to 2 bases and at J to 8 bases, leaving 10 bases not matched to a gene. This CDR3 region has 15 residues. CDR3 DNA: TGTGCCACCAGTGATTCACGACAGGGTTCGGGGGGCTACACCTTC. Its protein is CATSDSRQGSGGYTF.